These 15 T cell receptor beta chains were sequenced from one sample in a study of blood T cell repertoires in COVID-19. Here immunoSEQ multiplex PCR was the method, and the copy in TCRdb shows in-frame clones only, minus some. The repertoire has 90,000 or so clones, 75% to 85% of them found once; the top ten carry just under 25%. Sample: peripheral blood. The source is a man aged 60 to 75 with acute or convalescent COVID-19.

J is TRBJ1-1 and V is TRBV7-8, with no clear D. The CDR3 contains 12 residues. V shed 5 bases and J shed 3 bases, with 7 bases lying between them. CDR1 and CDR2 from the germline V gene are SGHVS and FQNEAQ. The CDR3 spells CASSPPYTEAFF. As DNA, the CDR3 is TGTGCCAGCAGCCCCCCATACACTGAAGCTTTCTTT.

The chain combines TRBV28 with TRBJ1-5; D is unclear. The CDR3 runs 18 residues. The germline V and J ends were trimmed by 6 bases and 7 bases, with 28 bases remaining between them. Germline lookup yields CDR1 MDHEN and CDR2 SYDVKM. This CDR3 reads CASSPYEGKRVRRQPQHF. The DNA of the CDR3 is TGTGCCAGCAGCCCTTATGAAGGGAAGAGGGTCAGGAGGCAGCCCCAGCATTTT.

The V call is TRBV10-3, the J call TRBJ2-3; TRBD2 matches 8 bases. Germline V gene data show CDR1 as ENHRY and CDR2 as SYGVKD. The CDR3 is made up of 15 amino acids. V dropped 10 bases and J dropped 1; count of bases not matched to a gene: 10. CDR3 amino acids: CATGGASSGTDTQYF. DNA of the CDR3: TGTGCCACGGGGGGGGCCTCGTCGGGCACAGATACGCAGTATTTT.

CDR3: CASSQERRGGLGNTIYF. The CDR3 DNA reads TGCGCCAGCAGCCAAGAGAGAAGGGGAGGCCTAGGAAACACCATATATTTT. The chain recombines TRBV4-3 with TRBJ1-3; D is perhaps TRBD1 (5 bases). Germline V gene data show CDR1 as LGHNA and CDR2 as YSLEER. Between the trimmed V and J ends, which lost 0 bases and 4 bases, there was a span of 16 bases. The CDR3 is made up of 17 amino acids.

This chain uses TRBV27 with TRBJ2-2, with D maybe TRBD1 (5 bases). The ends were cut back, 8 bases at V and 6 bases at J, with 16 bases in the middle. The CDR3 length is 14 residues. Per germline, CDR1 MNHEY and CDR2 SMNVEV (reference sequence). CDR3 nucleotide sequence: TGTGCCAGCTCTCCGGCAGGGTGGCCCGGGGAGCTGTTTTTT. Translation: CASSPAGWPGELFF.

This chain joins TRBV29-1 and TRBJ1-2; D not resolved. The germline gives CDR1 SQVTM, CDR2 ANQGSEA. Trimming took 6 bases from V and 4 from J, leaving 15 bases between them. This CDR3 comprises 13 residues. The CDR3 reads CSVWETASYGYTF. CDR3 bases: TGCAGCGTCTGGGAGACGGCAAGCTATGGCTACACCTTC.

Of note for this clone: This CDR3 is also generated by other DNA sequences in the sample. The chain employs TRBV7-2 and TRBJ1-5; D gene unclear. CDR3 size: 15 residues. Germline V gene data show CDR1 as SGHTA and CDR2 as FQGNSA. Between the trimmed V and J ends, which lost 1 base and 0 bases, there was a span of 7 bases. CDR3 DNA: TGTGCCAGCAGCTTAGAGGGAGTTAGCAATCAGCCCCAGCATTTT. This codes for CASSLEGVSNQPQHF. The entire variable domain, with the rest obtained from reference TRBV7-2 and TRBJ1-5, is as follows: GAGVSQSPSNKVTEKGKDVELRCDPISGHTALYWYRQSLGQGLEFLIYFQGNSAPDKSGLPSDRFSAERTGGSVSTLTIQRTQQEDSAVYLCASSLEGVSNQPQHFGDGTRLSIL.

The genes are TRBV6-5 and TRBJ1-5, with D unclear. There are 12 residues in the CDR3. V lost 10 bases and J lost 4, with 11 bases in between. CDR1 and CDR2 from the germline V gene are MNHEY and SVGAGI. CDR3 bases: TGTGCCACCCTTCGGGGTAATCAGCCCCAGCATTTT. Translation gives CATLRGNQPQHF.

The rearrangement joins TRBV12-3 or TRBV12-4 to TRBJ2-5; weak D call: TRBD1 (6 bases). This CDR3 contains 13 residues. The V gene lost 6 bases and the J gene lost 8 bases, with 16 bases spanning the gap. In nucleotides, the CDR3 is TGTGCCAGCAGGACAGGATACCGGGGCACCCAGTACTTC. Translation: CASRTGYRGTQYF.

The chain uses TRBV5-6 and TRBJ1-5, with 7 bases aligning to TRBD1. Germline CDR1 is SGHDT and CDR2 is YYEEEE. The CDR3 extends over 17 amino acids. The trim removed 1 base at V and 2 bases at J, leaving 9 bases unmatched. In nucleotides, the CDR3 is TGTGCCAGCAGCTTGAACACAGGGGAAATCGGCAATCAGCCCCAGCATTTT. Translated, it gives CASSLNTGEIGNQPQHF.

V gene TRBV28 combines with J gene TRBJ1-2, with TRBD1 as a possible D gene (5 bases). V dropped 6 bases and J dropped 8 bases, with 13 bases sitting between them. Germline V gives CDR1 MDHEN, CDR2 SYDVKM. The CDR3 covers 12 residues. The CDR3 loop reads CASRGLTSGYTF. CDR3 DNA: TGTGCCAGCAGGGGACTGACTTCGGGCTACACCTTC.

In this sample, this clone turned up a few times. The chain has TRBV4-1 and TRBJ1-5, with 7 bases fitting TRBD1. The CDR3 runs 17 residues. CDR1 and CDR2 from the germline V gene are MGHRA and YSYEKL. The J segment lost 0 bases and the V segment lost 2 bases, leaving 7 bases of the junction unmatched. CDR3 amino acids: CASSQYTGTDSNQPQHF. DNA for the CDR3: TGCGCCAGCAGCCAATATACCGGGACAGATAGCAATCAGCCCCAGCATTTT.

This chain joins TRBV7-9 and TRBJ2-2; a weak D match, TRBD1 (6 bases). V shed 5 bases and J shed 2 bases, with 9 bases lying between them. Germline CDR1 reads SEHNR; CDR2 reads FQNEAQ (reference sequence). This CDR3 contains 14 residues. The CDR3 loop is CASSQQGNTGELFF. CDR3 nucleotide sequence: TGTGCCAGCAGCCAACAGGGTAACACCGGGGAGCTGTTTTTT.

The V call is TRBV6-1, the J call TRBJ1-4; D might be TRBD1 (5 bases). V lost 2 bases, J lost 5 bases, and 12 bases lay in between. The V gene's germline CDR1 is MNHNS and CDR2 SASEGT. This CDR3 region has 15 residues. CDR3 DNA sequence: TGTGCCAGCAGTGAATTCTGGGGGGGGAATGAAAAACTGTTTTTT. This encodes CASSEFWGGNEKLFF.

The gene calls are TRBV28 and TRBJ1-3; no clear D. The CDR3 runs 12 residues. CDR1 is MDHEN and CDR2 is SYDVKM in the germline V gene. The germline V and J ends were trimmed by 6 bases and 6 bases, with 9 bases remaining between them. The CDR3 loop is CASSPPVNTIYF. CDR3 nucleotide sequence: TGTGCCAGCAGCCCTCCGGTAAACACCATATATTTT.